This T cell receptor (beta chain) was sequenced for a study of T cell repertoires in cytomegalovirus infection. Across the whole study: Evidence of both CMV infection and a matching HLA type came from public TCR beta signatures.

Findings of the study overall: Pooled public TCR beta family frequency picked out CMV carriers with the relevant HLA. CMV-specific TCR beta clonotypes restricted by HLA-C dominated the ex vivo response.

TCRdb redid the calling of the reads with MiXCR, one entry per CDR3 protein. This table has nearly 450,000 distinct CDR3 sequences, approximately 30% appearing once. This clonotype has more than one count but fewer than ten. Its antigen is not known. V lost 0 bases to trimming and J lost 14 bases; unmatched junction nucleotides: 7. Germline values: CDR1 SGHAT, CDR2 FQNNGV. CDR3 length equals 13 residues. The gene calls are TRBV11-2 and TRBJ2-1; 7 positions match TRBD1. Source material: PBMCs. The TCR originated in a human donor in good health (CMV status not recorded). Some clones in this sample may be carry-over from other donors' samples. The chain's CDR3 is CASSLETDTGEFF. The CDR3 nucleotides read TGTGCCAGCAGCTTAGAGACCGACACAGGGGAGTTCTTC.